This record covers a single T cell receptor (beta chain). Its target is not known. This entry comes from a study of shared clonotypes between healthy human individuals. Findings and limits, study-wide: Naive CD4 clonotypes were shared across a handful of donors at 5% to 6%.

Assay used: immunoSEQ multiplex PCR; TCRdb lists only in-frame clones, some missing. The sample holds approximately 2.1 million clones, 85% to 95% seen once. Germline loops: CDR1 SGHAT, CDR2 FQNNGV. Trimming removed 3 bases from V and 6 bases from J; junction bases left unmatched: 8. The CDR3 contains 14 residues. The chain combines TRBV11-2 with TRBJ2-7, with 7 bases aligning to TRBD1. The receptor was isolated from a young man in good health. Some clones in this sample may be carry-over from other donors' samples. Material: naive CD4+ T cells from PBMCs. Subset: CD45RA+ positively selected. The CDR3, as DNA: TGTGCCAGCAGCTTGGGACAGTCGAGTCTCGAGCAGTACTTC. This codes for CASSLGQSSLEQYF.